A selection of T cell receptor beta chains follows, all from one sample in a study of OX40 agonist ivuxolimab in advanced cancers. The protocol was immunoSEQ multiplex PCR, while the TCRdb copy is restricted to in-frame clones and leaves out a portion. The sample holds 60,000 to 80,000 clones, around 85% seen once. This specimen consisted of CD4+ or CD8+ T cells sorted from blood, obtained in a trial of the OX40 agonist ivuxolimab. All receptors derive from an adult with an advanced solid tumor such as melanoma, head and neck, liver or kidney cancer. The CDR3 runs from the conserved cysteine through the conserved F or W. D genes are given only for firm matches.

j_gene,d_gene,v_gene,CDR3aa
TRBJ1-2,NA,TRBV6-6,CASNRPGTDNYGYTF
TRBJ1-1,NA,TRBV10-3,CAISESVMGTEAFF
TRBJ2-7,NA,TRBV4-1,CASSQDVFHEQYF
TRBJ1-2,NA,TRBV19,CASRQVNYGYTF
TRBJ2-2,TRBD1,TRBV7-2,CASSRTGATGELFF
TRBJ2-7,NA,TRBV5-1,CASSLPRGYEQYF
TRBJ2-1,TRBD2,TRBV2,CASMREVTYNEQFF
TRBJ2-1,TRBD2,TRBV4-2,CASSQTPGTSGRNEQFF
TRBJ2-7,TRBD2,TRBV6-6,CASSRLADSYEQYF
TRBJ1-5,TRBD1,TRBV6-4,CASSATGDSNQPQHF
TRBJ2-2,TRBD1,TRBV14,CASSQDRGQGGSTGELFF
TRBJ2-7,NA,TRBV2,CASSEGTEAYEQYF
TRBJ1-1,NA,TRBV6-1,CASSAIPNGYMNTEAFF
TRBJ1-4,NA,TRBV15,CATSRGPLTRKLFF
TRBJ2-7,NA,TRBV7-3,CASSPRTSLLSYEQYF
TRBJ2-3,NA,TRBV7-3,CASSLSGGSNTQYF
TRBJ2-7,TRBD2,TRBV4-1,CASSQRQGTSGTYEQYF
TRBJ2-6,NA,TRBV5-1,CASATSGANVLTF
TRBJ2-7,TRBD1,TRBV4-1,CASSGRTGFNSYEQYF
TRBJ2-3,TRBD2,TRBV6-1,CASCPGLATDTQYF
NA,TRBD1,TRBV30,CAWSAGQGAYEQYF
TRBJ1-2,TRBD1,TRBV5-1,CASSLIHLGQGDYGYTF
TRBJ1-2,NA,TRBV6-5,CASSPDRWNYGYTF
TRBJ2-5,NA,TRBV9,CASSVTGTSEETQYF
TRBJ2-7,TRBD2,TRBV6-5,CASSWTSGSLYEQYF
TRBJ1-2,TRBD1,TRBV4-1,CASSQADRGGDGYTF
TRBJ2-3,TRBD1,TRBV5-1,CASSLAGQGATDTQYF
TRBJ2-1,NA,TRBV7-9,CASSSIRARTGELDEQFF
TRBJ1-2,TRBD1,TRBV19,CASRGQGASYYGYTF
TRBJ1-2,TRBD1,TRBV27,CASSSLRGDRSRGYTF
TRBJ2-7,TRBD1,TRBV6-5,CASSPPGQGYEQYF
TRBJ1-6,NA,TRBV19,CASSARAGSSYNSPLHF
TRBJ1-1,NA,TRBV7-8,CASSLVGPDMNTEAFF
TRBJ2-3,NA,TRBV7-2,CASSLAGGPADTQYF
TRBJ2-3,TRBD2,TRBV5-1,CASSLALAGRSDTQYF
TRBJ1-2,NA,TRBV27,CASSLYWGGNYGYTF
TRBJ2-1,NA,TRBV2,CASSEMRDYNEQFF
TRBJ2-3,NA,TRBV4-2,CASSQEEASYTDTQYF
TRBJ2-7,NA,TRBV5-1,CASSPTGSSYEQYF
TRBJ1-1,NA,TRBV5-1,CASSLVEGEGTEAFF
TRBJ1-2,NA,TRBV5-1,CASSLAAIANYGYTF
TRBJ2-7,NA,TRBV5-4,CASSTGTLRDYEQYF
TRBJ1-2,NA,TRBV6-5,CASRAAYGYTF
TRBJ1-1,NA,TRBV9,CASSVGYGTEAFF
TRBJ2-7,NA,TRBV7-9,CASSLAGPQGEQYF